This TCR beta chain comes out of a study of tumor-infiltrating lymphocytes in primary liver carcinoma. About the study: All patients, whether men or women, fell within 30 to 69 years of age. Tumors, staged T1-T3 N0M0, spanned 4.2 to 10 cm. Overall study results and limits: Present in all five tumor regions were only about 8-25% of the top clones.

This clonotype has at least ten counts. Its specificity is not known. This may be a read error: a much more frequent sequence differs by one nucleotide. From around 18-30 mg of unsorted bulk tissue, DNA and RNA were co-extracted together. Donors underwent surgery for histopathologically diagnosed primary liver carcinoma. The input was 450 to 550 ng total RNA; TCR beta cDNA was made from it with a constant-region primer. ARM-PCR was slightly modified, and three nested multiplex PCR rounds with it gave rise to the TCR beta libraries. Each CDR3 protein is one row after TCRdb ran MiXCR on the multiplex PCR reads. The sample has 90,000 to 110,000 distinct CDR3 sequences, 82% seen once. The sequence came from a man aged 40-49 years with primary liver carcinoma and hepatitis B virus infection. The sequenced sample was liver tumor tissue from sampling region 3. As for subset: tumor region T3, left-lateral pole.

CDR3 loop: CSVESGVTGAFF. CDR3 coding DNA: TGCAGCGTTGAATCCGGGGTCACTGGAGCTTTCTTT. This chain joins TRBV29-1 and TRBJ1-1; no firm D call. Germline lookup yields CDR1 SQVTM and CDR2 ANQGSEA. CDR3 size: 12 residues.